This T cell receptor (beta chain) was captured by sequencing in a study of metastatic and nonmetastatic thyroid tumors. Study information: Samples came from malignant and benign thyroid patients, and repertoires were compared across blood and tumor or nodule tissue.

Under the authors' procedure: Researchers built a distant-metastasis classifier for papillary thyroid cancer that drew on CDR3 differences across clinicopathological groups. TCRdb ran MiXCR on the PCR reads. These V and J calls rely on TCRdb rather than the paper's analysis. The table has about 69,000 clones, over 12% seen once; the top ten hold more than 6.5%. Trimming removed 5 bases from V and 2 bases from J; junction bases left unmatched: 7. CDR3 length equals 15 residues. Germline V gives CDR1 SGHNT, CDR2 YYREEE (reference sequence). The sample holds many counts of this clone. What it binds is unknown. General observations from the study: In both blood and tumor samples, TCR beta diversity was reported significantly higher for malignant than benign nodules.

All patients were untreated before thyroid surgery. This sequence was found in a male donor with papillary thyroid cancer or a benign thyroid nodule (not recorded which). Some clones in this sample may be carry-over from other donors' samples. The specimen sequenced was blood. The chain couples TRBV5-4 to TRBJ2-5, with 9 bases identical to TRBD1. The CDR3 loop reads CASRSRGTGQETQYF. In DNA form, the CDR3 reads TGTGCCAGCAGATCGCGCGGGACAGGGCAAGAGACCCAGTACTTC.